This TCR beta chain derives from a study of blood T cell repertoires in COVID-19. The overall study: The study drew acute and convalescent COVID-19 samples from the United States, Italy and Spain. Nucleic acid was either cDNA or gDNA, and it came from T cells, B-cell-depleted T cells, or PBMCs.

Study processing details: Amplification of reference gene primers provided the estimated nucleated cell counts. Assay: immunoSEQ multiplex PCR; the TCRdb copy retains only in-frame clones and omits some. The V and J calls and the clone size are those of that table, but D and trimming were determined from the DNA. The table records 350,000 or so clones, approximately 86% of them present only once. This CDR3 has 15 amino acids. The germline CDR1 and CDR2 sequences are LGHNA and YSLEER. V shed 1 base and J 8 bases; nucleotides not matched to a gene: 8. The study drew participants aged about 18 to 95 years from under 30 US areas.

This chain joins TRBV4-3 and TRBJ1-2; 9 nucleotides agree with TRBD1. This clonotype was sampled from a woman aged 35 to 49 with acute COVID-19. The sequenced sample consisted of PBMCs or T cells enriched from blood (not recorded which). CDR3 residues: CASSQGDRGINGYTF. The CDR3 nucleotides are TGCGCCAGCAGCCAAGGAGACAGGGGGATTAACGGCTACACCTTC.